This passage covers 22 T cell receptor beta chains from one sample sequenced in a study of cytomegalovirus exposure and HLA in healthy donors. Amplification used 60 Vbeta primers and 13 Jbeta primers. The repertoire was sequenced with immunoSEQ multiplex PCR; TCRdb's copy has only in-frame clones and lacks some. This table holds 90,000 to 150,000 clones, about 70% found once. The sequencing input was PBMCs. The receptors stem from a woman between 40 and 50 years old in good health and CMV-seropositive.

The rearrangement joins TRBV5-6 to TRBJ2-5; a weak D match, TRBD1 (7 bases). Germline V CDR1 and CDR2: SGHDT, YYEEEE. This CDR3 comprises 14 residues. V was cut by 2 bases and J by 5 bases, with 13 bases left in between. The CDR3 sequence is CASSFQTGRETQYF. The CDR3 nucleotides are TGTGCCAGCAGCTTCCAGACAGGGAGGGAGACCCAGTACTTC.

The chain's CDR3 is CASSESSRETQYF. CDR3 sequence (DNA): TGCGCCAGCAGTGAGTCGTCTCGGGAGACCCAGTACTTC. The chain joins TRBV10-1 to TRBJ2-5; D is unresolved. Trimming took 0 bases from V and 5 from J, leaving 7 bases between them. Per germline, CDR1 WNHNN and CDR2 SYGVQD (reference sequence). This CDR3 comprises 13 residues.

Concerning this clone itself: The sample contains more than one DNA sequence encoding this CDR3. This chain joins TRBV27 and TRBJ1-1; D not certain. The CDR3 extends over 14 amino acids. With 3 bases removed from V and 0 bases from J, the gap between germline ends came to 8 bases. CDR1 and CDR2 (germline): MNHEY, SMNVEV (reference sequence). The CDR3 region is CASSFRQLNTEAFF. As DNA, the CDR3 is TGTGCCAGCAGTTTCAGGCAGTTGAACACTGAAGCTTTCTTT.

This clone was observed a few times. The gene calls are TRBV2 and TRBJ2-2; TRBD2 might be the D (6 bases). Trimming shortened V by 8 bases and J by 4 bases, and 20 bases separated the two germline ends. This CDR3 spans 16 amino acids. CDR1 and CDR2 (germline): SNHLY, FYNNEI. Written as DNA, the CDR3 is TGTGCCAGCCGCGGCTGGGCGGGGCGGGGCACCGGGGAGCTGTTTTTT. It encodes CASRGWAGRGTGELFF.

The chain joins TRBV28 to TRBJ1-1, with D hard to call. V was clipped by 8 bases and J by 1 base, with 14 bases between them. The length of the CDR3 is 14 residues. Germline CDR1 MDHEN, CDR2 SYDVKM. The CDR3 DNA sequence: TGTGCCAGCTGGGCGGAGGTGACGAACACTGAAGCTTTCTTT. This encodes CASWAEVTNTEAFF.

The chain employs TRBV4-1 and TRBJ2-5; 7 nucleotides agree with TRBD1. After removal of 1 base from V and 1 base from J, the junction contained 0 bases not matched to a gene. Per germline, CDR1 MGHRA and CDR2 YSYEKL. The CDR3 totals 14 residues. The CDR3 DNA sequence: TGCGCCAGCAGCCAAGGGGACAGCCAAGAGACCCAGTACTTC. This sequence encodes CASSQGDSQETQYF.

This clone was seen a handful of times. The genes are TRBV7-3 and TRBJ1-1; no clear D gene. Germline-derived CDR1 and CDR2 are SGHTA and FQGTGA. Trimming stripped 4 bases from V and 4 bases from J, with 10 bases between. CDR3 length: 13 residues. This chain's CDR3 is CASSSGAGTEAFF. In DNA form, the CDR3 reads TGTGCCAGCAGCTCAGGTGCGGGCACTGAAGCTTTCTTT.

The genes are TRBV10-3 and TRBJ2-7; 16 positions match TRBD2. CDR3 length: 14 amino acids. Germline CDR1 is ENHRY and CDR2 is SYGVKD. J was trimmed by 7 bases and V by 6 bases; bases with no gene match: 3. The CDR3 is CAIRGTSGGDEQYF. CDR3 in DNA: TGTGCCATCAGGGGGACTAGCGGGGGGGATGAGCAGTACTTC.

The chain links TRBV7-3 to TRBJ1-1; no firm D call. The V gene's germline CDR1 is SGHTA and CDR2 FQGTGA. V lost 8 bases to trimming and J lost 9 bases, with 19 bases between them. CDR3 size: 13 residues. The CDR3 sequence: CASGIADNTQAFF. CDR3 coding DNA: TGTGCCAGCGGAATTGCAGACAATACACAAGCTTTCTTT.

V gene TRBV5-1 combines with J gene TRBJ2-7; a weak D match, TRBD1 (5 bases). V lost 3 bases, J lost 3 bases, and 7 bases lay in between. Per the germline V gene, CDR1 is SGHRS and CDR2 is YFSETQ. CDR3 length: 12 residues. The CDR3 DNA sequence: TGCGCCAGCAGCTACGACAGCTACGAGCAGTACTTC. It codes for CASSYDSYEQYF.

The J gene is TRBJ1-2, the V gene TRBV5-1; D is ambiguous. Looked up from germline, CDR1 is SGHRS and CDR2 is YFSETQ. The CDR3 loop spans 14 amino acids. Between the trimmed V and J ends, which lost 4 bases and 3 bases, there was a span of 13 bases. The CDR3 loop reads CASSLQTEDYGYTF. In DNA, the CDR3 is TGCGCCAGCAGCCTACAGACGGAGGACTATGGCTACACCTTC.

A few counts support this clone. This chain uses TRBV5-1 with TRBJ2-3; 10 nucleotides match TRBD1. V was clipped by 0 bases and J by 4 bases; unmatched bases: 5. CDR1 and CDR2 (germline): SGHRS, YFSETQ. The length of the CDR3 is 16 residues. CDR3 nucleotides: TGCGCCAGCAGCTTGGCCGGACAGGGGGGCGCAGATACGCAGTATTTT. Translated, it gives CASSLAGQGGADTQYF.

CDR3 region: CASSLPSYEQYF. CDR3 coding DNA: TGTGCCAGCAGCTTACCCAGCTACGAGCAGTACTTC. The chain uses TRBV7-2 and TRBJ2-7; D not certain. This CDR3 comprises 12 residues. V was shortened by 2 bases and J by 3 bases, with 5 bases between the two germline ends. The V gene's germline CDR1 is SGHTA and CDR2 FQGNSA.

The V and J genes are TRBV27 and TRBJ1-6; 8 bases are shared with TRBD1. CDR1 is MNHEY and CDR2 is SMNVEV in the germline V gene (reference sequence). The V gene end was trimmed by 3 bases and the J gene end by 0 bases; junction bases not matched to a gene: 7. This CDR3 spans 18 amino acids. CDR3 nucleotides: TGTGCCAGCAGTTTTGGGACAGGTCCTTTCTCCTATAATTCACCCCTCCACTTT. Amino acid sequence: CASSFGTGPFSYNSPLHF.

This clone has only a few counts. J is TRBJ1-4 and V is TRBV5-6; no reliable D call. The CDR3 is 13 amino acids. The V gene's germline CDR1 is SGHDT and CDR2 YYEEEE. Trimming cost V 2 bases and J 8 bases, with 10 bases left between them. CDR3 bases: TGTGCCAGCAGCTTATCTGAAGCCGAAAAACTGTTTTTT. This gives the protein CASSLSEAEKLFF.

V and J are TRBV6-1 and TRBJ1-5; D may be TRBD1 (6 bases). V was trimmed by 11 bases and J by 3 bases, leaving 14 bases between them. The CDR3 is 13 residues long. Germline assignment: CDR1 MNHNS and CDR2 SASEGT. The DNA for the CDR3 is TGTGCCCTGGGGGGGGCTGCCAATCAGCCCCAGCATTTT. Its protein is CALGGAANQPQHF.

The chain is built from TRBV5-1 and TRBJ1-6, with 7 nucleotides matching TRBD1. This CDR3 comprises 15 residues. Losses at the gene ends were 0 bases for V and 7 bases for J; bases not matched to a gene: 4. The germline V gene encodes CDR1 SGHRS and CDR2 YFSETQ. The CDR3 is CASSLATGYNSPLHF. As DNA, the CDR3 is TGCGCCAGCAGCTTGGCGACAGGGTACAATTCACCCCTCCACTTT.

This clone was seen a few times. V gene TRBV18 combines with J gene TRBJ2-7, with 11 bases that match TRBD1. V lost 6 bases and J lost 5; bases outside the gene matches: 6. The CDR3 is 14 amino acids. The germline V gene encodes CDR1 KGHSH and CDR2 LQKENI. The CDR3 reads CASSPGQGAHEQYF. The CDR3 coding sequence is TGTGCCAGCTCTCCCGGACAGGGGGCCCACGAGCAGTACTTC. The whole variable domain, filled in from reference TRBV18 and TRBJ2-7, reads NAGVMQNPRHLVRRRGQEARLRCSPMKGHSHVYWYRQLPEEGLKFMVYLQKENIIDESGMPKERFSAEFPKEGPSILRIQQVVRGDSAAYFCASSPGQGAHEQYFGPGTRLTVT.

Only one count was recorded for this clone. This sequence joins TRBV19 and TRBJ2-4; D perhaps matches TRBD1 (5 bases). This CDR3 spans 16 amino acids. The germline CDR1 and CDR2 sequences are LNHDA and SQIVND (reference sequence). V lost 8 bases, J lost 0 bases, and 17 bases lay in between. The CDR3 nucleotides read TGTGCCAGTGGGTCGGACACCTACTTAGCCAAAAACATTCAGTACTTC. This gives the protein CASGSDTYLAKNIQYF.

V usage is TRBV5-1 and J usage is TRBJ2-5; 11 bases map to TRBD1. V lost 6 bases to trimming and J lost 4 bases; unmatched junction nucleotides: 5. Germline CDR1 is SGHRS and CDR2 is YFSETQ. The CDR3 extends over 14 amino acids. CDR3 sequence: CASTSGTGGETQYF. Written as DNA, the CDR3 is TGCGCCAGCACCTCCGGGACAGGGGGAGAGACCCAGTACTTC.

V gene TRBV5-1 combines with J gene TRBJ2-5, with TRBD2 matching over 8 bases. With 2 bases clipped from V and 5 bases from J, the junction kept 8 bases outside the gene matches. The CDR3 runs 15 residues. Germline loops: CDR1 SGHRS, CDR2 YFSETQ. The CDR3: CASSFQRGIGETQYF. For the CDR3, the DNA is TGCGCCAGCAGCTTCCAGCGGGGGATCGGGGAGACCCAGTACTTC.

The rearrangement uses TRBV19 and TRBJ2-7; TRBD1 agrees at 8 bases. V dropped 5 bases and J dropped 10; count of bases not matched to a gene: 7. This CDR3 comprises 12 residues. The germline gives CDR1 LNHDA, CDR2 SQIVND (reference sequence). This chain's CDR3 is CASSPGPGGQYF. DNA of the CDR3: TGTGCCAGTAGTCCTGGACCAGGGGGCCAGTACTTC.